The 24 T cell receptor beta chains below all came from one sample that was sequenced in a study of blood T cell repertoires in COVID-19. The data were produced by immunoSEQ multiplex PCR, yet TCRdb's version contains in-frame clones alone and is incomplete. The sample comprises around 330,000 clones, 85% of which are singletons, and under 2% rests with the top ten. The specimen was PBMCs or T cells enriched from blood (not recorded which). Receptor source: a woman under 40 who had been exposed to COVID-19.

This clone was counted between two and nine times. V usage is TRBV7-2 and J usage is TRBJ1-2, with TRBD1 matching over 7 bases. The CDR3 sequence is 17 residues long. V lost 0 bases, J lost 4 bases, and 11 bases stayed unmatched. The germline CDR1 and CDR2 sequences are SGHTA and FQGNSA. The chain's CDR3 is CASSLAPPTGQSYGYTF. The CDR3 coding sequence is TGTGCCAGCAGCTTAGCCCCCCCCACGGGACAGAGCTATGGCTACACCTTC.

The CDR3 DNA is TGTGCCACCAGCAGAGGCCGGACAGGGCGGGAAAAACTGTTTTTT. It is translated as CATSRGRTGREKLFF. V is TRBV15 and J is TRBJ1-4, with TRBD1 identical over 8 bases. Germline loops: CDR1 LNHNV, CDR2 YYDKDF (reference sequence). CDR3 size: 15 residues. With 1 base clipped from V and 8 bases from J, the junction kept 6 bases outside the gene matches.

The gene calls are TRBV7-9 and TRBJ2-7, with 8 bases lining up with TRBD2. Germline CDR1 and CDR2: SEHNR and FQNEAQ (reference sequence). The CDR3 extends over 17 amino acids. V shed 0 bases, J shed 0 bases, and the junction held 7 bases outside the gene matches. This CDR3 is CASSLALSGISSYEQYF. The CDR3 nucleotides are TGTGCCAGCAGCTTAGCTCTTAGCGGGATTAGCTCCTACGAGCAGTACTTC.

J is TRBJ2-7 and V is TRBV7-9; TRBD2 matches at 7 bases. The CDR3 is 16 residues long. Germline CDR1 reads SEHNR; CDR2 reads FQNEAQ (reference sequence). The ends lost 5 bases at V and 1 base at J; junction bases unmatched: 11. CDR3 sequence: CASSQVLSGASYEQYF. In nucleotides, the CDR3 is TGTGCCAGCAGCCAAGTCTTGAGCGGGGCTTCCTACGAGCAGTACTTC.

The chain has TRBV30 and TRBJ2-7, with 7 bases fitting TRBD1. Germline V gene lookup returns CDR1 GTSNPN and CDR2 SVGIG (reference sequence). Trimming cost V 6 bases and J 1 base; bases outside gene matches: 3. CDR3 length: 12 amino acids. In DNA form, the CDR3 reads TGTGCCTGCCAGGGGGATTCCTACGAGCAGTACTTC. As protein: CACQGDSYEQYF.

The DNA of the CDR3 is TGTGCCAGCAGTATAAAAGCGTATGAGCAGTTCTTC. It yields the protein CASSIKAYEQFF. This chain joins TRBV12-3 or TRBV12-4 and TRBJ2-1, with D uncertain. The V gene lost 5 bases and the J gene lost 8 bases, with 10 bases spanning the gap. CDR3 length: 12 amino acids.

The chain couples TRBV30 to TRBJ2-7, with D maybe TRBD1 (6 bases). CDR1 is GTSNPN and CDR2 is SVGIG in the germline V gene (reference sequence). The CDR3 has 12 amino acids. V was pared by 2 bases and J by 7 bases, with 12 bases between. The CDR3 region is CAWSKQGWEQYF. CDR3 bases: TGTGCCTGGAGTAAACAGGGCTGGGAGCAGTACTTC.

Here the CDR3 reads CASSGATGGLDTQYF. Here the CDR3 DNA reads TGTGCCAGCAGCGGGGCCACAGGGGGGTTGGATACGCAGTATTTT. The rearrangement joins TRBV2 to TRBJ2-3, with 8 bases aligning to TRBD1. Germline-derived CDR1 and CDR2 are SNHLY and FYNNEI. This CDR3 contains 15 residues. The ends lost 6 bases at V and 6 bases at J; junction bases unmatched: 11.

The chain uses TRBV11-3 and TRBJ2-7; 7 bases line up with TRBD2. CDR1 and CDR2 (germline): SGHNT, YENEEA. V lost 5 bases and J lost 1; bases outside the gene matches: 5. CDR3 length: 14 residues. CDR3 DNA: TGTGCCAGCAGCGATAGCGGGCGGTCCTACGAGCAGTACTTC. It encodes CASSDSGRSYEQYF.

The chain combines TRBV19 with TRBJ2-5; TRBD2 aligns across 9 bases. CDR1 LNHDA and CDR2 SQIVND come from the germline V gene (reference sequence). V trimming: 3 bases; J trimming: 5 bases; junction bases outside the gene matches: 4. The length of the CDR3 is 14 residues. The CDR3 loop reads CASSMREGRETQYF. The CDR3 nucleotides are TGTGCCAGTAGTATGCGGGAGGGCCGCGAGACCCAGTACTTC.

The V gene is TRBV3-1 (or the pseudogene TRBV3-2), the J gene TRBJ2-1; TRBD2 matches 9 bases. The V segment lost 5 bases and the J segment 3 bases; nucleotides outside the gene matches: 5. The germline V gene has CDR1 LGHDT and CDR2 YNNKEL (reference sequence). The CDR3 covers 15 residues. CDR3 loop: CASSDLAGVYNEQFF. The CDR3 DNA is TGTGCCAGCAGCGATTTAGCGGGAGTCTACAATGAGCAGTTCTTC.

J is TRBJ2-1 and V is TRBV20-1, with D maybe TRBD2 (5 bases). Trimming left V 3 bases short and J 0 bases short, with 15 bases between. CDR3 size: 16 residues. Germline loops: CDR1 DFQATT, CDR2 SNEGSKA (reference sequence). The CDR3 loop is CSASSSRGLSYNEQFF. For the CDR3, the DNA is TGCAGTGCTAGTTCTTCCCGCGGGCTCTCCTACAATGAGCAGTTCTTC.

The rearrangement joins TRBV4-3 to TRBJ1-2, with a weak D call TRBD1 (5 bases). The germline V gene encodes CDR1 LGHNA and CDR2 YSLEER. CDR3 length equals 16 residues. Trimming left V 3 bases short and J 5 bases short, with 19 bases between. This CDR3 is CASSQILDSSRYGYTF. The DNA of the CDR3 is TGCGCCAGCAGCCAGATCCTAGACAGCAGCCGGTATGGCTACACCTTC.

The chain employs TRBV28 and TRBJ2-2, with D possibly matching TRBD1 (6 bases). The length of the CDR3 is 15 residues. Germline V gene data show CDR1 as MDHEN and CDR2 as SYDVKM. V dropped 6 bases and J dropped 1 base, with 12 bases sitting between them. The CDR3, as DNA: TGTGCCAGCAGGTATATGACAGGGAACACCGGGGAGCTGTTTTTT. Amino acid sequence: CASRYMTGNTGELFF.

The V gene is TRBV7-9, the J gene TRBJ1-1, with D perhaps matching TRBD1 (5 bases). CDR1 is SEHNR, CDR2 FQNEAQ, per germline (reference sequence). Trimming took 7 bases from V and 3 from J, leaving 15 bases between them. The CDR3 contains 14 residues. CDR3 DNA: TGTGCCAGCACCGCCCAACAGACAGACACTGAAGCTTTCTTT. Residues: CASTAQQTDTEAFF.

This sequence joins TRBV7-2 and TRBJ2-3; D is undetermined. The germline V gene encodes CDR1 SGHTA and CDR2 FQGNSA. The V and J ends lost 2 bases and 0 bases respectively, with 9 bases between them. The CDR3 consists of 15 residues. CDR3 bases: TGTGCCAGCAGCTTAATGTCCCGTAGCACAGATACGCAGTATTTT. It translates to CASSLMSRSTDTQYF.

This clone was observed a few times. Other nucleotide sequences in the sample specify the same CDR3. CDR3 in amino acids: CASSLGPGNTIYF. The CDR3 bases are TGTGCCAGCAGTTTAGGGCCTGGAAACACCATATATTTT. The chain uses TRBV27 and TRBJ1-3; D unclear. The CDR3 has 13 residues. Germline CDR1 is MNHEY and CDR2 is SMNVEV (reference sequence). Trimming took off 2 bases at V and 2 bases at J, with 4 bases between the two ends.

The CDR3 region is CAWSVPAGVTDTQYF. Here the CDR3 DNA reads TGTGCCTGGAGTGTACCGGCGGGAGTCACAGATACGCAGTATTTT. The chain links TRBV30 to TRBJ2-3, with 7 bases that match TRBD2. CDR3 length: 15 residues. The trim removed 0 bases at V and 2 bases at J, leaving 5 bases unmatched. Germline assignment: CDR1 GTSNPN and CDR2 SVGIG (reference sequence).

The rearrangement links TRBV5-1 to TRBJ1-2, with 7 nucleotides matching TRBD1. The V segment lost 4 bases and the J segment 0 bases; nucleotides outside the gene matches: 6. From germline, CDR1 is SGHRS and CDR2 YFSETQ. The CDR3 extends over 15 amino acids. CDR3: CASSQRQGSNYGYTF. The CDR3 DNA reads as TGCGCCAGCAGCCAACGACAGGGATCTAACTATGGCTACACCTTC.

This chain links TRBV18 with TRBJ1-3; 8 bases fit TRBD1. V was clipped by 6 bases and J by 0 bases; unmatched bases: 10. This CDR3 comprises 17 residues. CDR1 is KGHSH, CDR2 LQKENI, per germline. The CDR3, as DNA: TGTGCCAGCTCGCCTACAGGGGGATTGAACTCTGGAAACACCATATATTTT. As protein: CASSPTGGLNSGNTIYF. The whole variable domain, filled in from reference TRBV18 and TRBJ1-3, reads NAGVMQNPRHLVRRRGQEARLRCSPMKGHSHVYWYRQLPEEGLKFMVYLQKENIIDESGMPKERFSAEFPKEGPSILRIQQVVRGDSAAYFCASSPTGGLNSGNTIYFGEGSWLTVV.

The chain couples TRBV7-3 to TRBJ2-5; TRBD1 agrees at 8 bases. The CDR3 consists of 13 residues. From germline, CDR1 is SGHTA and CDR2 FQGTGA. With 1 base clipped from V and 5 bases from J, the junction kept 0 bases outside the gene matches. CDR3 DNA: TGTGCCAGCAGCTTAAGACAGGGGGAGACCCAGTACTTC. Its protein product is CASSLRQGETQYF.

The CDR3 DNA follows: TGCGCCAGCAGCCCGAGGACAGGGCCCTCCTACGAGCAGTACTTC. Translating it yields CASSPRTGPSYEQYF. The chain is built from TRBV5-1 and TRBJ2-7, with 8 bases lining up with TRBD1. CDR1 and CDR2 from the germline V gene are SGHRS and YFSETQ. The CDR3 has 15 amino acids. Losses at the gene ends were 4 bases for V and 0 bases for J; bases not matched to a gene: 6.

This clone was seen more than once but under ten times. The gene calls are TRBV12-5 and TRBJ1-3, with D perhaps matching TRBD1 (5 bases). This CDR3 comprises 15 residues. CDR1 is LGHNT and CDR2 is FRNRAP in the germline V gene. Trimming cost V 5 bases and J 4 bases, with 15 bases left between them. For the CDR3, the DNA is TGTGCTAGTGGTCCAACATTAGGGGCCGGAAACACCATATATTTT. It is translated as CASGPTLGAGNTIYF.

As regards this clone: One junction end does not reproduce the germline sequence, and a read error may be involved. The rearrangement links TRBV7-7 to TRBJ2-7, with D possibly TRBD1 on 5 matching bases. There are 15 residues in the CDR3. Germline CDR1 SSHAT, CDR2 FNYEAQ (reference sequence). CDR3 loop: CASSLGAGPTYEQYF. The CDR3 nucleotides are TGTGCTAGCAGCTTAGGGGCAGGGCCTACCTACGAGCAGTACTTC.